The rows below give T cell receptor beta chains drawn from one sample of a study of shared clonotypes between healthy human individuals. Only in-frame clones appear in the TCRdb table, and some are missing; sequencing was by immunoSEQ multiplex PCR. Of about 2 million clones detected, about 95% appear once; the ten largest clones hold 0.1% to 0.15%. What was sequenced was naive CD4+ T cells sorted from blood. The receptors come from a man aged 18 to 29 in good health. CDR3s include the opening cysteine and the closing phenylalanine or tryptophan. D genes are given only for firm matches. Not every row has a clone size; where given, it reads once, few, many or a size class.

v_gene	j_gene	d_gene	len	abundance	CDR3nt	CDR3aa
TRBV27	TRBJ2-7	TRBD1	17	few	TGTGCCAGCAGTCCCCGCCAGGGGGCGAAGGGATCCTACGAGCAGTACTTC	CASSPRQGAKGSYEQYF
TRBV27	TRBJ2-7	-	13	-	TGTGCCAGCAGTTTATCGGGCAGCTACGAGCAGTACTTC	CASSLSGSYEQYF
TRBV5-1	TRBJ1-6	TRBD1	14	once	TGCGCCAGCAGCCTGAGGACAGGGGGTTCACCCCTCCACTTT	CASSLRTGGSPLHF
TRBV6-1	TRBJ2-7	-	13	-	TGTGCCAGCAGTGAAGCCTTACCCTACGAGCAGTACTTC	CASSEALPYEQYF
TRBV12-1	TRBJ2-6	-	17	-	TGTGCCAGCAGCCCCCCGCAACAGTCCCTAAGGCCCAACGTCCTGACTTTC	CASSPPQQSLRPNVLTF
TRBV10-3	TRBJ1-3	-	14	once	TGTGCCATCAGTGAAGAGACACTCGGAAACACCATATATTTT	CAISEETLGNTIYF
TRBV5-6	TRBJ2-7	-	14	-	TGTGCCAGCAGCTACGACCTAGGGCGGGACGAGCAGTACTTC	CASSYDLGRDEQYF
TRBV7-8	TRBJ2-3	-	16	-	TGTGCCAGCAGCTTAAGCCAACAGGGAATCACAGATACGCAGTATTTT	CASSLSQQGITDTQYF
TRBV5-1	TRBJ2-3	-	13	-	TGCGCCAGCTCTCCAATTAGCACAGATACGCAGTATTTT	CASSPISTDTQYF
TRBV28	TRBJ1-1	-	15	once	TGTGCCAGCAGTTTATTGGGGGGCCTGAACACTGAAGCTTTCTTT	CASSLLGGLNTEAFF
TRBV10-1	TRBJ2-3	TRBD1	13	once	TGCGCCAGCGGGACAGGTCAGACAGATACGCAGTATTTT	CASGTGQTDTQYF
TRBV2	TRBJ2-7	-	12	-	TGTGCCAGCGCTCGGGCCCCCTACGAGCAGTACTTC	CASARAPYEQYF
TRBV18	TRBJ1-5	TRBD1	17	-	TGTGCCAGCTCACCCCCTCTCGGGACAGGGTACGGACAGCCCCAGCATTTT	CASSPPLGTGYGQPQHF
TRBV30	TRBJ2-1	TRBD2	17	-	TGTGCCTGGAGTGTACTGGCTAGCGGGAGGGTATACAATGAGCAGTTCTTC	CAWSVLASGRVYNEQFF
TRBV2	TRBJ2-3	TRBD2	17	-	TGTGCCAGCAGTGTGGGACTAGCCATGCTTGCCACAGATACGCAGTATTTT	CASSVGLAMLATDTQYF
TRBV7-9	TRBJ1-1	-	14	-	TGTGCCAGCAGCCCCGGGGGCGCGAGCACTGAAGCTTTCTTT	CASSPGGASTEAFF
TRBV6-5	TRBJ1-5	-	12	-	TGTGCCAGCAGCCGCTCCGGACAGCCCCAGCATTTT	CASSRSGQPQHF
TRBV19	TRBJ2-7	TRBD2	14	-	TGTGCCAGTAGTAAGGGAGGGGCCCCCTACGAGCAGTACTTC	CASSKGGAPYEQYF
TRBV27	TRBJ1-5	-	16	-	TGTGCCAGCAGTTCTTGGGGGGCGGGTAGCAATCAGCCCCAGCATTTT	CASSSWGAGSNQPQHF
TRBV2	TRBJ2-5	TRBD2	14	-	TGTGCCAGCCCTGGGGGGGTGGGTCAAGAGACCCAGTACTTC	CASPGGVGQETQYF
TRBV10-3	TRBJ2-2	TRBD1	15	-	TGTGCCATCAGGGTACAGGGGGCCAACACCGGGGAGCTGTTTTTT	CAIRVQGANTGELFF
TRBV10-1	TRBJ2-7	-	12	-	TGCGCCAGCAGGGACAGTGACTACGAGCAGTACTTC	CASRDSDYEQYF
TRBV27	TRBJ2-3	-	15	once	TGTGCCAGCAGTTTAGAGGCCCCCGGTCGGGATACGCAGTATTTT	CASSLEAPGRDTQYF
TRBV30	TRBJ1-4	-	14	-	TGTGCCTGGAGTAGCGGGGGGCTTGGTGAAAAACTGTTTTTT	CAWSSGGLGEKLFF
TRBV11-3	TRBJ2-5	-	14	-	TGTGCCAGCAGCCCAGACGGCAGCCAAGAGACCCAGTACTTC	CASSPDGSQETQYF
TRBV6-5	TRBJ2-7	-	14	-	TGTGCCAGCAGTTCGTCGACCTCGACCTACGAGCAGTACTTC	CASSSSTSTYEQYF
TRBV4-1	TRBJ2-7	-	16	-	TGCGCCAGCAGCCAAGGGTTGGCAGGGGGGGTCTACGAGCAGTACTTC	CASSQGLAGGVYEQYF
TRBV10-3	TRBJ1-5	-	12	-	TGTGCCATCAGTGAAAGCAATCAGCCCCAGCATTTT	CAISESNQPQHF
TRBV7-9	TRBJ2-3	TRBD2	13	-	TGTGCCAGCAGCTTCGGACTAGCGGGGACGCAGTATTTT	CASSFGLAGTQYF
TRBV5-1	TRBJ2-2	-	14	once	TGCGCCAGCAGCCCCATGGGGATAACCGGGGAGCTGTTTTTT	CASSPMGITGELFF
TRBV2	TRBJ2-7	TRBD2	15	-	TGTGCCAGCATGGAGTCAGCTAGCGGGGGCTACGAGCAGTACTTC	CASMESASGGYEQYF
TRBV11-2	TRBJ2-5	-	16	-	TGTGCCAGCAGCTCGGATCCGGGACGCCGCCAGGAGACCCAGTACTTC	CASSSDPGRRQETQYF
TRBV2	TRBJ2-7	TRBD2	14	-	TGTGCCAGCAGTCAGCGGGGCAGCTCCTACGAGCAGTACTTC	CASSQRGSSYEQYF
TRBV19	TRBJ1-2	TRBD1	16	-	TGTGCCAGTAGTCCAACAGGGGGGAAGACTAACTATGGCTACACCTTC	CASSPTGGKTNYGYTF
TRBV11-3	TRBJ2-3	-	15	-	TGTGCCAGCGGTCTCGGGGACCAAACCACAGATACGCAGTATTTT	CASGLGDQTTDTQYF
TRBV5-1	TRBJ1-1	-	14	-	TGCGCCAGCAGCCCCGGGAAAGATTACACTGAAGCTTTCTTT	CASSPGKDYTEAFF